What follows is one T cell receptor beta chain and its context. The antigen remains unidentified. The sample comes from a study of cytomegalovirus exposure and HLA in healthy donors. Overall study findings and caveats: Confirmation in vitro established that a few CMV-associated chains were specific for CMV antigens. Altogether, 170 or so TCR beta chains were recorded as cytomegalovirus-associated. Later, TCR association rates were found to vary by HLA locus, highest for DRB1 and lowest for HLA-C.

It was with 60 Vbeta and 13 Jbeta primers that the PCR ran. Original data processing: Some 11 million of the about 80 million unique TCR beta chains counted in a later analysis were shared. TCRdb keeps only in-frame clones here, not all; method: immunoSEQ multiplex PCR. That table supplies the V and J calls and clone size; D and trimming were determined from the DNA. This sample yields roughly 100,000 clones, of which approximately 80% are seen a single time; around 6% belongs to the top ten. The CDR3 spans 11 residues. The germline gives CDR1 MNHEY, CDR2 SMNVEV (reference sequence). Trimming stripped 6 bases from V and 8 bases from J, with 8 bases between.

The sequenced material came from PBMCs. The rearrangement links TRBV27 to TRBJ2-1, with no clear D. The sequence was obtained from a male donor in good health and CMV-seronegative. The chain's CDR3 is CASSTAHEQFF. The DNA of the CDR3 is TGTGCCAGCAGCACAGCCCATGAGCAGTTCTTC.